This T cell receptor beta chain was identified in a study of metastatic and nonmetastatic thyroid tumors. Among the patients, none had received any treatment before thyroid surgery. Ten or more counts support this clone. TCRdb re-called clones from the PCR reads using MiXCR. There are roughly 64,000 clones in the sample; roughly 4.1% occur only once, and approximately 20% lies in the top ten. Germline CDR1 is MDHEN and CDR2 is SYDVKM. Losses at the gene ends were 4 bases for V and 4 bases for J; bases not matched to a gene: 13. The CDR3 has 17 residues. The clonotype comes from a female donor with papillary thyroid cancer or a benign thyroid nodule (not recorded which). Some clones in this sample may be carry-over from other donors' samples. The chain recombines TRBV28 with TRBJ1-2, with 9 bases identical to TRBD1. Sequenced input: blood. In DNA form, the CDR3 reads TGTGCCAGCAGTTCCGGGACAGGGAGTCGGTACGTCTATGGCTACACCTTC. It translates to CASSSGTGSRYVYGYTF.